This note documents a single T cell receptor (beta chain) sequence. Antigen: not known. The sample comes from a study of cytomegalovirus exposure and HLA in healthy donors. The study ran its PCR with 60 Vbeta and 13 Jbeta primers. Method: immunoSEQ multiplex PCR; TCRdb's copy keeps in-frame clones and lacks some. In the table there are 150,000 to 200,000 clones, approximately 70% of which are singletons. Trimming removed 4 bases from V and 4 bases from J, with 11 bases in between. Germline assignment: CDR1 SQVTM and CDR2 ANQGSEA. The CDR3 consists of 13 residues. Though nominally healthy at sampling, donors likely had unrecorded immune exposures. Study results and caveats: Confirmation in vitro established that a few CMV-associated chains were specific for CMV antigens.

The source is a man between 35 and 55 years old in good health and CMV-seropositive. The sequenced sample was PBMCs. The chain carries TRBV29-1 and TRBJ2-1, with TRBD2 as a possible D gene (7 bases). DNA for the CDR3: TGCAGCGTTGTACGGGGGGCATACAATGAGCAGTTCTTC. It is translated as CSVVRGAYNEQFF.